This T cell receptor (beta chain) originates from a study of vaccination effects on CD4 cells after COVID-19. At the level of the study: Antigen-specific CD4+ T cells were expanded with viral peptide pools in the ViraFEST assay before sequencing. Each participant received a vaccine that was either BNT162b2 or mRNA-1273, given as two doses. A density of more than 1.5 million PBMC per well was used; these cells were cultured with approximately 10 IU/ml IL-2 and about 9.5 ug/ml peptides.

Germline V gene sequence: CDR1 SNHLY, CDR2 FYNNEI. This CDR3 is 13 amino acids long. The V and J ends lost 8 bases and 7 bases, in that order; junction bases with no gene match: 8. Subsequent to a culture period of around eleven days, CD4+ T cells were isolated. Nucleocapsid antibodies stayed negative before and after vaccination, showing no earlier SARS-CoV-2 infection. In the case of this clone: What it binds is not known.

Here immunoSEQ multiplex PCR was the method, and the copy in TCRdb shows in-frame clones only, minus some. The profile shows more than 50,000 clones, 60% to 85% of them singletons. The chain is built from TRBV2 and TRBJ1-2; 9 bases map to TRBD1. The source of this sequence is a human donor who received a COVID-19 vaccine. The sample was CD4+ T cells from PBMCs cultured without peptide, taken before COVID-19 vaccination. CDR3 sequence reads: CASLRQGVAGYTF. Written as DNA, the CDR3 is TGTGCCAGCCTTAGACAGGGGGTGGCTGGCTACACCTTC.